Listed below are T cell receptor beta chains from one sample, sequenced in a study of control samples from healthy donors and cancer patients. The assay was immunoSEQ multiplex PCR, and TCRdb's table has in-frame clones only and misses some. The sample consists of about 140,000 clones, roughly nine tenths of them appearing once. Sample: blood. Receptors originate from a man in his late teens or twenties in good health. Each CDR3 is given with its conserved first and last residue. A D gene is named only where the DNA matches it firmly. The size field is filled for only some rows; it gives once, few, many or a size class.

V gene	clone size	J gene	D gene	CDR3 protein	CDR3 DNA
TRBV10-3	NA	TRBJ1-2	NA	CATSSRDGGNSNYGYTF	TGTGCCACCTCCTCGCGGGACGGAGGAAATTCTAACTATGGCTACACCTTC
TRBV12-5	NA	TRBJ2-2	TRBD1	CASGPGQGDTGELFF	TGTGCTAGTGGTCCGGGACAGGGTGACACCGGGGAGCTGTTTTTT
TRBV3-1/TRBV3-2	NA	TRBJ2-7	TRBD1	CASSRRTGYEQYF	TGTGCCAGCAGCCGAAGGACAGGGTACGAGCAGTACTTC
TRBV7-3	NA	TRBJ2-1	NA	CASSSDRYNEQFF	TGTGCCAGCAGCTCTGACAGGTACAATGAGCAGTTCTTC
TRBV5-4	NA	TRBJ2-3	NA	CASSRRDTGTDTQYF	TGTGCCAGCAGCCGCCGGGACACCGGCACAGATACGCAGTATTTT
TRBV7-9	many	TRBJ1-2	NA	CASSLVGETAYGYTF	TGTGCCAGCAGCTTAGTAGGGGAGACAGCCTATGGCTACACCTTC
TRBV21-1	NA	TRBJ2-3	NA	CASRSQTGFTDTQYF	TGTGCCAGCAGAAGTCAGACAGGGTTCACAGATACGCAGTATTTT
TRBV9	NA	TRBJ2-7	NA	CASSVGGGTPYEQYF	TGTGCCAGCAGCGTAGGGGGCGGAACTCCCTACGAGCAGTACTTC
TRBV19	NA	TRBJ2-5	NA	CASSIDLSDGGETQYF	TGTGCCAGTAGTATAGATCTATCGGATGGAGGGGAGACCCAGTACTTC
TRBV18	NA	TRBJ1-1	NA	CASSPQRKQRQNPTEAFF	TGTGCCAGCTCACCACAAAGGAAACAGAGACAAAACCCTACTGAAGCTTTCTTT
TRBV29-1	NA	TRBJ2-3	NA	CSVELATQYF	TGCAGCGTTGAGTTAGCTACGCAGTATTTT
TRBV27	NA	TRBJ2-2	TRBD1	CASRWTGNTGELFF	TGTGCCAGCAGATGGACAGGGAACACCGGGGAGCTGTTTTTT
TRBV5-6	once	TRBJ2-1	TRBD1	CASSEPGQGYNEQFF	TGTGCCAGCAGCGAGCCGGGACAGGGTTACAATGAGCAGTTCTTC
TRBV9	NA	TRBJ1-5	NA	CASSERGSGPQHF	TGTGCCAGCAGCGAACGGGGCAGTGGGCCCCAGCATTTT
TRBV7-7	NA	TRBJ2-2	NA	CASSPSVGELFF	TGTGCCAGCAGCCCTTCTGTCGGGGAGCTGTTTTTT
TRBV19	NA	TRBJ2-7	TRBD1	CASSRTGGDEQYF	TGTGCCAGTAGTAGGACAGGGGGCGACGAGCAGTACTTC
TRBV5-6	few	TRBJ2-7	NA	CASSFGRYEQYF	TGTGCCAGCAGCTTCGGAAGGTACGAGCAGTACTTC
TRBV30	NA	TRBJ1-2	NA	CAWSIQGRGYTF	TGTGCCTGGAGTATACAGGGACGTGGCTACACCTTC
TRBV5-1	NA	TRBJ1-2	TRBD1	CASSLQLGQNYGYTF	TGCGCCAGCAGCTTGCAATTGGGACAGAACTATGGCTACACCTTC
TRBV7-2	NA	TRBJ2-1	TRBD2	CASSLVSSGGSYNEQFF	TGTGCCAGCAGCTTAGTGTCTAGCGGGGGCTCCTACAATGAGCAGTTCTTC
TRBV7-2	NA	TRBJ1-2	NA	CASSLGAELTNYGYTF	TGTGCCAGCAGCTTAGGGGCGGAACTAACTAACTATGGCTACACCTTC
TRBV12-5	NA	TRBJ2-1	NA	CASGLGSGQGEQFF	TGTGCTAGTGGTTTGGGGTCAGGGCAAGGTGAGCAGTTCTTC
TRBV10-3	NA	TRBJ2-5	NA	CAISEPGEETQYF	TGTGCCATCAGTGAGCCAGGAGAAGAGACCCAGTACTTC
TRBV11-2	NA	TRBJ1-4	NA	CASSLDVFGDPLNGKLFF	TGTGCCAGCAGCTTAGATGTTTTTGGGGATCCGCTTAATGGAAAACTGTTTTTT
TRBV4-1	NA	TRBJ1-3	NA	CASSQGKGAGGNTIYF	TGCGCCAGCAGCCAAGGCAAAGGGGCGGGTGGAAACACCATATATTTT
TRBV20-1	NA	TRBJ1-2	NA	CSAAQNYGYTF	TGCAGTGCTGCTCAGAACTATGGCTACACCTTC
TRBV10-1	NA	TRBJ2-1	TRBD1	CASSEDRAHDEQFF	TGCGCCAGCAGTGAGGACAGGGCGCACGATGAGCAGTTCTTC
TRBV6-6	NA	TRBJ1-4	NA	CASSAGSTNEKLFF	TGTGCCAGTTCCGCAGGTTCAACTAATGAAAAACTGTTTTTT
TRBV7-2	NA	TRBJ2-1	TRBD1	CASSSRWDRGAHEQFF	TGTGCCAGCAGCTCGAGATGGGACAGGGGGGCGCATGAGCAGTTCTTC
TRBV30	NA	TRBJ1-6	NA	CAWSVNARVSPLHF	TGTGCCTGGAGTGTGAACGCCAGGGTTTCACCCCTCCACTTT
TRBV24-1	NA	TRBJ1-6	TRBD1	CATSDSGQGGLGSPLHF	TGTGCCACCAGTGACTCCGGACAGGGCGGCTTGGGGTCACCCCTCCACTTT
TRBV3-1/TRBV3-2	NA	TRBJ2-1	TRBD2	CASSTTSGGINEQFF	TGTGCCAGCAGCACAACTAGCGGGGGAATCAATGAGCAGTTCTTC
TRBV7-3	NA	TRBJ1-6	NA	CASSLNGQGNSPLHF	TGTGCCAGCAGCTTAAACGGTCAGGGAAATTCACCCCTCCACTTT
TRBV27	NA	TRBJ1-6	TRBD1	CASSPGTVYSPLHF	TGTGCCAGCAGCCCCGGGACAGTTTATTCACCCCTCCACTTT
TRBV28	few	TRBJ1-5	NA	CASKALYSNQPQHF	TGTGCCAGCAAAGCCCTTTATAGCAATCAGCCCCAGCATTTT
TRBV19	NA	TRBJ1-6	NA	CASSMNPGVPSSPLHF	TGTGCCAGTAGTATGAATCCAGGCGTCCCGTCATCACCCCTCCACTTT
TRBV28	NA	TRBJ2-1	TRBD2	CASTPGGLAGGNDNEQFF	TGTGCCAGCACCCCGGGGGGACTAGCGGGGGGCAACGACAATGAGCAGTTCTTC
TRBV3-1/TRBV3-2	NA	TRBJ2-3	NA	CASSRHPDTQYF	TGTGCCAGCAGCCGGCACCCAGATACGCAGTATTTT
TRBV15	NA	TRBJ2-5	TRBD2	CATSRDGTSGQETQYF	TGTGCCACCAGCAGAGACGGGACTAGCGGTCAAGAGACCCAGTACTTC
TRBV21-1	NA	TRBJ1-5	NA	CASSKDPTYINQPQHF	TGTGCCAGCAGCAAAGATCCGACATATATCAATCAGCCCCAGCATTTT
TRBV2	NA	TRBJ2-7	TRBD1	CASRQGTYEQYF	TGTGCCAGTAGACAGGGTACCTACGAGCAGTACTTC
TRBV5-6	NA	TRBJ1-6	NA	CASSLGPRINSPLHF	TGTGCCAGCAGCTTGGGTCCCAGGATTAATTCACCCCTCCACTTT
TRBV4-1	NA	TRBJ1-1	TRBD1	CASSQELDRRDTEAFF	TGCGCCAGCAGCCAAGAATTGGACAGGCGGGACACTGAAGCTTTCTTT
TRBV19	NA	TRBJ1-1	TRBD1	CASIRDRLRGTEAFF	TGTGCCAGTATAAGGGACAGGCTTCGGGGAACTGAAGCTTTCTTT
TRBV27	NA	TRBJ2-1	TRBD1	CASSRDRGNEQFF	TGTGCCAGCAGCAGGGACAGGGGGAATGAGCAGTTCTTC
TRBV6-5	NA	TRBJ1-1	NA	CASSYGGNAFF	TGTGCCAGCAGTTACGGCGGAAACGCTTTCTTT
TRBV5-1	NA	TRBJ1-5	NA	CASRSAEDQPQHF	TGCGCCAGCAGGTCGGCAGAGGATCAGCCCCAGCATTTT
TRBV10-3	NA	TRBJ2-4	NA	CAISESERGIQYF	TGTGCCATCAGTGAGTCAGAACGGGGCATTCAGTACTTC
TRBV5-1	NA	TRBJ2-2	NA	CASSLSPGDTGELFF	TGCGCCAGCAGCTTGTCTCCGGGCGACACCGGGGAGCTGTTTTTT